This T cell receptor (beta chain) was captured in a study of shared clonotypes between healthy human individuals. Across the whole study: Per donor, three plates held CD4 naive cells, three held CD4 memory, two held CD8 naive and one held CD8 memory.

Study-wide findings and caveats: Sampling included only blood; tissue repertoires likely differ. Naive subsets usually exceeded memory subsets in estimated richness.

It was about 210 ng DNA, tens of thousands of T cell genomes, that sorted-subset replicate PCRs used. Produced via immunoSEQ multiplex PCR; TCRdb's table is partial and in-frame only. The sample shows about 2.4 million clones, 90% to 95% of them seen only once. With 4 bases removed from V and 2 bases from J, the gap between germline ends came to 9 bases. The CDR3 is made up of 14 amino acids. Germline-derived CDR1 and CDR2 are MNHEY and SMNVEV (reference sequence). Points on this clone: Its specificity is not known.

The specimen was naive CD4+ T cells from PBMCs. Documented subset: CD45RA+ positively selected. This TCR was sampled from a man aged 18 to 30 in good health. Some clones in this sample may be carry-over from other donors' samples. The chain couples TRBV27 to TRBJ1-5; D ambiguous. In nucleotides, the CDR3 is TGTGCCAGCAGTTCCTCCTGGGGCAATCAGCCCCAGCATTTT. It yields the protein CASSSSWGNQPQHF.